This T cell receptor beta chain was captured by sequencing in a study of blood T cell repertoires in COVID-19. Germline V gene data show CDR1 as SGHVS and CDR2 as FQNEAQ. V lost 7 bases and J 6 bases, leaving 16 bases between the germline ends. This CDR3 has 14 residues. In the original workflow: For nucleated cells, counts were estimated from reference gene primer amplification. Sequencing was performed with immunoSEQ multiplex PCR; in TCRdb, only in-frame clones are kept and a portion is missing. Clone size and the V and J calls come from that table; the DNA yielded D and trimming. The sample holds more than 95,000 clones, approximately 79% seen once.

This clonotype originated in a man aged 45 to 65 with acute or convalescent COVID-19. V gene TRBV7-8 combines with J gene TRBJ1-5; a weak D match, TRBD1 (6 bases). Sequencing used peripheral blood. The CDR3 region has the DNA TGTGCCAGCATGAGGGCAGGGGAGAGTCAGCCCCAGCATTTT. It codes for CASMRAGESQPQHF.